The next 32 T cell receptor beta chains were all read from a single sample in a study of regulatory T cells in long-lasting Graves disease. Time point denoted: newly diagnosed GD, antithyroid drugs for less than 3 months. There was RNA extracted from PBMCs, and the TCR library was made from it. iRepertoire HTBI primers and Arm-PCR of CDR3 regions built TCR beta libraries. TCRdb passed the multiplex PCR reads through MiXCR, listing each CDR3 protein once. The sample lists 550,000 to 700,000 distinct CDR3 sequences, more than 15% occurring once. These data also featured in a second study, about T cells in Graves' hyperthyroidism and ophthalmopathy.

Sample: peripheral blood mononuclear cells (PBMCs), taken at new diagnosis, from a patient treated with antithyroid drugs. These receptors were collected from a man aged 18 to 30 with Graves disease.

This clonotype was found many times. The V gene is TRBV6-9, the J gene TRBJ1-6; no clear D. Germline CDR1 and CDR2: MNHGY and SVAAGI. The germline V and J ends were trimmed by 6 bases and 0 bases, with 0 bases remaining between them. This CDR3 contains 12 residues. CDR3 bases: TGTGCCAGCAGCTCCTATAATTCACCCCTCCACTTT. Translation gives CASSSYNSPLHF.

This clonotype was found many times. This rearrangement joins TRBV6-5 to TRBJ2-7; D uncertain. This CDR3 is built from 13 residues. The germline V and J ends were trimmed by 3 bases and 5 bases, with 11 bases remaining between them. In germline, CDR1 is MNHEY, CDR2 SVGAGI. CDR3 region: CASSYGESNEQYF. The CDR3 DNA follows: TGTGCCAGCAGTTATGGAGAGTCCAACGAGCAGTACTTC.

The chain links TRBV6-5 to TRBJ2-3, with TRBD2 identical over 7 bases. The trim removed 4 bases at V and 2 bases at J, leaving 3 bases unmatched. Germline CDR1 is MNHEY and CDR2 is SVGAGI. This CDR3 comprises 14 residues. The CDR3 spells CASSWRDYTDTQYF. In nucleotides, the CDR3 is TGTGCCAGCAGTTGGAGGGACTACACAGATACGCAGTATTTT.

This clonotype was observed a handful of times. The J gene is TRBJ2-1, the V gene TRBV13; TRBD2 is a possible D gene (7 bases). Trimming pared 5 bases from V and 8 bases from J, leaving 13 bases between. In germline, CDR1 is PRHDT, CDR2 FYEKMQ (reference sequence). The CDR3 has 13 amino acids. The CDR3 reads CASSPGAGDEQFF. CDR3 nucleotides: TGTGCCAGCAGCCCAGGGGCGGGGGATGAGCAGTTCTTC. The entire variable domain, with the rest obtained from reference TRBV13 and TRBJ2-1, is as follows: AAGVIQSPRHLIKEKRETATLKCYPIPRHDTVYWYQQGPGQDPQFLISFYEKMQSDKGSIPDRFSAQQFSDYHSELNMSSLELGDSALYFCASSPGAGDEQFFGPGTRLTVL.

This clonotype was recorded many times. The rearrangement links TRBV28 to TRBJ2-1; D might be TRBD1 or TRBD2, each matching 5 bases. CDR1 is MDHEN, CDR2 SYDVKM, per germline. V lost 6 bases, J lost 4 bases, and 10 bases lay in between. This CDR3 has 13 residues. Here the CDR3 DNA reads TGTGCCAGCAGGGGGGACCCTTACAATGAGCAGTTCTTC. This translates into CASRGDPYNEQFF.

This clonotype was recorded many times. The chain recombines TRBV12-3 or TRBV12-4 with TRBJ2-1; TRBD2 matches at 8 bases. Trimming at V came to 1 base and at J to 5 bases, leaving 7 bases not matched to a gene. CDR3 size: 16 residues. The CDR3 DNA reads as TGTGCCAGCAGTTTAGTCTATCCGGGACTAGACAATGAGCAGTTCTTC. This translates into CASSLVYPGLDNEQFF.

This clonotype was counted between two and nine times. In DNA, the CDR3 is TGCAGTGCTAGAGTAGCCGACTCTGGGGCCAACGTCCTGACTTTC. This translates into CSARVADSGANVLTF. The chain joins TRBV20-1 to TRBJ2-6; D not resolved. Germline-derived CDR1 and CDR2 are DFQATT and SNEGSKA (reference sequence). CDR3 length: 15 amino acids. Trimming removed 1 base from V and 0 bases from J, with 7 bases in between.

At least ten counts were recorded for this clonotype. The V and J genes are TRBV20-1 and TRBJ2-7, with D perhaps TRBD2 (5 bases). This CDR3 contains 14 residues. Germline V gene lookup returns CDR1 DFQATT and CDR2 SNEGSKA (reference sequence). Trimming took 3 bases from V and 3 from J, leaving 15 bases between them. The chain's CDR3 is CSASPLSGNYEQYF. The CDR3 nucleotides are TGCAGTGCTAGCCCTTTATCGGGAAACTACGAGCAGTACTTC.

CDR3 sequence: CSASPGLGSYEQYF. The CDR3 coding sequence is TGCAGTGCTAGTCCGGGACTCGGCTCCTACGAGCAGTACTTC. This chain uses TRBV20-1 with TRBJ2-7; a weak D match, TRBD2 (6 bases). Per the germline V gene, CDR1 is DFQATT and CDR2 is SNEGSKA (reference sequence). Trimming shortened V by 3 bases and J by 0 bases, and 12 bases separated the two germline ends. This CDR3 region has 14 residues.

This clonotype was counted ten times or more. The chain recombines TRBV7-2 with TRBJ1-2; maybe TRBD1 (5 bases). CDR3 length: 15 residues. The V and J ends lost 6 bases and 2 bases respectively, with 16 bases between them. Germline CDR1 and CDR2: SGHTA and FQGNSA. The CDR3 sequence is CASRSTARANYGYTF. In nucleotides, the CDR3 is TGTGCCAGCAGATCCACCGCCAGGGCCAACTATGGCTACACCTTC.

This sequence joins TRBV20-1 and TRBJ1-6; 7 bases are shared with TRBD1. With 5 bases clipped from V and 7 bases from J, the junction kept 5 bases outside the gene matches. The CDR3 totals 13 residues. Germline assignment: CDR1 DFQATT and CDR2 SNEGSKA (reference sequence). CDR3 amino acids: CSAQGQTNSPLHF. In nucleotides, the CDR3 is TGCAGTGCTCAGGGACAGACGAATTCACCCCTCCACTTT.

Many counts were recorded for this clonotype. The V call is TRBV27, the J call TRBJ1-2; D is unresolved. The germline V gene has CDR1 MNHEY and CDR2 SMNVEV (reference sequence). The CDR3 length is 15 residues. Trimming cost V 4 bases and J 8 bases, with 20 bases left between them. CDR3: CASSSPSGAWRGYTF. The CDR3 nucleotides read TGTGCCAGCAGTTCCCCATCGGGAGCCTGGCGAGGCTACACCTTC.

This clonotype was detected a few times. This CDR3 reads CASSKDRTDYSGNTIYF. The CDR3 DNA sequence: TGCGCCAGCAGCAAGGACCGGACGGATTACTCTGGAAACACCATATATTTT. The V gene is TRBV5-1, the J gene TRBJ1-3; D uncertain. This CDR3 contains 17 residues. Deletions cut 4 bases from V and 0 bases from J, with 17 bases between. Germline loops: CDR1 SGHRS, CDR2 YFSETQ.

This clonotype was seen more than once but under ten times. This CDR3 reads CASSTRAGSSYEQYF. The CDR3 nucleotides read TGTGCCAGCAGCACGCGCGCGGGGAGCTCCTACGAGCAGTACTTC. The rearrangement links TRBV7-8 to TRBJ2-7; D possibly corresponds to TRBD2 (6 bases). V was shortened by 5 bases and J by 0 bases, with 14 bases between the two germline ends. The CDR3 consists of 15 residues. CDR1 SGHVS and CDR2 FQNEAQ come from the germline V gene.

The chain joins TRBV5-1 to TRBJ1-6; 7 nucleotides line up with TRBD1. J lost 7 bases, V lost 0 bases, and 1 base had no gene match. The length of the CDR3 is 14 residues. Germline CDR1 and CDR2: SGHRS and YFSETQ. The DNA for the CDR3 is TGCGCCAGCAGCTTGGGGGACAGCAATTCACCCCTCCACTTT. The encoded protein is CASSLGDSNSPLHF.

This clonotype turned up a few times. CDR3 DNA sequence: TGCGCCAGCAGCTTGTTAGGCGTCTCCTACAATGAGCAGTTCTTC. It translates to CASSLLGVSYNEQFF. This chain links TRBV5-1 with TRBJ2-1; D is unclear. Trimming removed 1 base from V and 0 bases from J, with 8 bases in between. The germline V gene has CDR1 SGHRS and CDR2 YFSETQ. CDR3 length: 15 residues.

The chain couples TRBV4-1 to TRBJ2-2; D gene ambiguous. V lost 1 base to trimming and J lost 7 bases, with 4 bases between them. Germline loops: CDR1 MGHRA, CDR2 YSYEKL. This CDR3 has 12 residues. For the CDR3, the DNA is TGCGCCAGCAGCCAAGCTGGCGGGGAGCTGTTTTTT. Protein: CASSQAGGELFF.

This clonotype occurred many times. The chain has TRBV27 and TRBJ2-1; 7 positions agree with TRBD2. After removal of 0 bases from V and 0 bases from J, the junction contained 8 bases not matched to a gene. Per the germline V gene, CDR1 is MNHEY and CDR2 is SMNVEV (reference sequence). The CDR3 extends over 18 amino acids. The chain's CDR3 is CASSLSGGAGSSYNEQFF. CDR3 sequence (DNA): TGTGCCAGCAGTTTATCGGGGGGAGCGGGGAGCTCCTACAATGAGCAGTTCTTC.

This clonotype was counted only a few times. The chain is built from TRBV30 and TRBJ1-2; perhaps TRBD1 as D (5 bases). This CDR3 spans 12 amino acids. Deletions cut 2 bases from V and 2 bases from J, with 6 bases between. In germline, CDR1 is GTSNPN, CDR2 SVGIG (reference sequence). CDR3: CAWSPGNYGYTF. CDR3 DNA: TGTGCCTGGAGTCCAGGGAACTATGGCTACACCTTC. Full variable domain (remainder filled in from reference TRBV30 and TRBJ1-2): SQTIHQWPATLVQPVGSPLSLECTVEGTSNPNLYWYRQAAGRGLQLLFYSVGIGQISSEVPQNLSASRPQDRQFILSSKKLLLSDSGFYLCAWSPGNYGYTFGSGTRLTVV.

This clonotype has a count of ten or more. This chain connects TRBV7-9 to TRBJ2-7; TRBD2 is a possible D gene (6 bases). The CDR3 is made up of 16 amino acids. V dropped 5 bases and J dropped 0 bases, with 17 bases sitting between them. The V gene's germline CDR1 is SEHNR and CDR2 FQNEAQ (reference sequence). This CDR3 is CASSRGASEHSYEQYF. As DNA, the CDR3 is TGTGCCAGCAGCCGAGGGGCTAGCGAGCACTCCTACGAGCAGTACTTC.

This clonotype has a count of ten or more. The chain carries TRBV20-1 and TRBJ2-7; 7 bases are a match to TRBD2. This CDR3 is built from 16 residues. V lost 0 bases, J lost 7 bases, and 15 bases stayed unmatched. The germline V gene has CDR1 DFQATT and CDR2 SNEGSKA (reference sequence). CDR3 DNA: TGCAGTGCTAGAGATCCGGCGGGAGTGTCCCCATGGGAGCAGTACTTC. This encodes CSARDPAGVSPWEQYF.

J is TRBJ2-2 and V is TRBV19, with 10 positions matching TRBD2. The CDR3 consists of 16 residues. Trimming cost V 7 bases and J 0 bases; bases outside gene matches: 5. Germline loops: CDR1 LNHDA, CDR2 SQIVND (reference sequence). The CDR3 DNA reads TGTGCCAGTACCTTAGCGGGAGGACCGAACACCGGGGAGCTGTTTTTT. This translates into CASTLAGGPNTGELFF.

The chain joins TRBV3-1 to TRBJ2-3, with D perhaps matching TRBD1 or TRBD2 (7 bases each). Germline V gene sequence: CDR1 LGHDT, CDR2 YNNKEL (reference sequence). This CDR3 is built from 15 residues. The V end was cut by 8 bases, the J end by 4 bases, with 19 bases between. This chain's CDR3 is CASSTGRGQADTQYF. Written as DNA, the CDR3 is TGTGCCAGCTCCACGGGGAGGGGGCAGGCAGATACGCAGTATTTT.

Remarks on this clonotype: A much larger clone is a single base away; this may be a read error. V usage is TRBV6-2 or TRBV6-3 and J usage is TRBJ2-3; 11 bases match TRBD2. The DNA matches TRBJ2-1 better at its end, which makes the J call doubtful. The CDR3 extends over 16 amino acids. Germline loops: CDR1 MNHEY, CDR2 SVGEGT. CDR3 DNA sequence: TGTGTCAGCAGTTACCCCCCTAGACTAGCGGGAAGCACGCAGTTCTTC. Translation gives CVSSYPPRLAGSTQFF.

The rearrangement joins TRBV7-8 to TRBJ2-7; 7 bases are shared with TRBD1. Germline lookup yields CDR1 SGHVS and CDR2 FQNEAQ. Germline trimming cut 4 bases from V and 7 bases from J; bases unmatched to any gene: 19. The CDR3 runs to 17 residues. CDR3 region: CASSSIKPGQTPLEQYF. Written as DNA, the CDR3 is TGTGCCAGCAGCTCCATCAAACCGGGACAGACGCCTTTGGAGCAGTACTTC.

This clonotype was observed a few times. Being one base from a much bigger clone, this may be a read error. The V gene is TRBV3-1, the J gene TRBJ2-2; no clear D. CDR3 length: 15 residues. The germline gives CDR1 LGHDT, CDR2 YNNKEL (reference sequence). CDR3 sequence reads: CASGYLGGNTRELFF. The DNA for the CDR3 is TGTGCCAGCGGCTACCTGGGCGGTAACACCAGGGAGCTGTTTTTT. Drawing the rest from reference TRBV3-1 and TRBJ2-2, the complete variable domain is DTAVSQTPKYLVTQMGNDKSIKCEQNLGHDTMYWYKQDSKKFLKIMFSYNNKELIINETVPNRFSPKSPDKAHLNLHINSLELGDSAVYFCASGYLGGNTRELFFGEGSRLTVL.

This chain connects TRBV20-1 to TRBJ2-7; D is undetermined. Germline V gives CDR1 DFQATT, CDR2 SNEGSKA (reference sequence). The germline V and J ends were trimmed by 3 bases and 0 bases, with 15 bases remaining between them. This CDR3 has 15 amino acids. CDR3 nucleotide sequence: TGCAGTGCTAGGAGTCTCGCCCCTAGCTCCTACGAGCAGTACTTC. Its protein is CSARSLAPSSYEQYF.

This clonotype has a count of ten or more. The CDR3 does not close with the conserved phenylalanine or tryptophan, likely indicating a read error. V is TRBV7-6 and J is TRBJ2-7; no clear D gene. Germline CDR1 is SGHVS and CDR2 is FNYEAQ. The CDR3 has 13 residues. The germline V and J ends were trimmed by 2 bases and 4 bases, with 9 bases remaining between them. CDR3 protein: CASSLSSVYEQYC. The CDR3 nucleotides are TGTGCCAGCAGCTTAAGTTCCGTGTACGAGCAGTACTGC.

Comments on this clonotype: A read error may account for a junction end that differs from germline. The V call is TRBV5-1, the J call TRBJ1-6, with D possibly TRBD1 on 5 matching bases. The CDR3 runs 14 residues. Germline assignment: CDR1 SGHRS and CDR2 YFSETQ. The CDR3 nucleotides read TGTGCCAGCAGCATTTCGGGGCCCCCCGGCCCCCTCCACTTT. Translating it yields CASSISGPPGPLHF.

This clonotype was seen more than once but under ten times. V and J are TRBV7-9 and TRBJ2-1, with D unresolved. V was pared by 5 bases and J by 7 bases, with 15 bases between. Germline V gene lookup returns CDR1 SEHNR and CDR2 FQNEAQ (reference sequence). The CDR3 is 14 amino acids. The CDR3 is CASSPKEHPNEQFF. The CDR3 region has the DNA TGTGCCAGCAGCCCGAAGGAGCATCCAAATGAGCAGTTCTTC.

In its sample, this clonotype was seen a few times. The CDR3 here is CASSYASYNEQFF. The CDR3 DNA sequence: TGTGCCAGCAGTTACGCATCATACAATGAGCAGTTCTTC. The chain combines TRBV6-2 or TRBV6-3 with TRBJ2-1, with unresolved D. V was pared by 2 bases and J by 4 bases, with 6 bases between. In germline, CDR1 is MNHEY, CDR2 SVGEGT. The CDR3 sequence is 13 residues long.

The chain uses TRBV4-1 and TRBJ2-6, with a weak D call TRBD1 (5 bases). V shed 0 bases and J shed 4 bases, with 25 bases lying between them. This CDR3 comprises 21 residues. Germline loops: CDR1 MGHRA, CDR2 YSYEKL. Here the CDR3 DNA reads TGCGCCAGCAGCCAAGATCTTGCGCACAGGACCAGGAGTAACGGGGCCAACGTCCTGACTTTC. Its protein product is CASSQDLAHRTRSNGANVLTF.